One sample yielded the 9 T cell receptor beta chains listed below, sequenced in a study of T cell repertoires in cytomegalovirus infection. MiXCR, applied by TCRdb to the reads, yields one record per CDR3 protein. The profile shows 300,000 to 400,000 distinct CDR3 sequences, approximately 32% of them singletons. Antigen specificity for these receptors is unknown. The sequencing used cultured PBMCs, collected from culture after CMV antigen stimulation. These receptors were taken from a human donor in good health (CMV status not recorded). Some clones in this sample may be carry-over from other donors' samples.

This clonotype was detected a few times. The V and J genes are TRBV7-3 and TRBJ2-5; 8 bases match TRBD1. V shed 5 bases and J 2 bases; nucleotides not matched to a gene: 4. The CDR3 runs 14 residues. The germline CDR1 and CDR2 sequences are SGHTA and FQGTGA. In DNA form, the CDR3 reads TGTGCCAGCAGCCCGCAGGGGGCACAAGAGACCCAGTACTTC. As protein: CASSPQGAQETQYF.

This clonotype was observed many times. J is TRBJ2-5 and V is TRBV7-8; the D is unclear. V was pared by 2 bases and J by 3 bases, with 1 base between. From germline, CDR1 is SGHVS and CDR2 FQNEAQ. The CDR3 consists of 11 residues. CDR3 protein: CASSLKETQYF. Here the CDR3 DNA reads TGTGCCAGCAGCTTAAAAGAGACCCAGTACTTC.

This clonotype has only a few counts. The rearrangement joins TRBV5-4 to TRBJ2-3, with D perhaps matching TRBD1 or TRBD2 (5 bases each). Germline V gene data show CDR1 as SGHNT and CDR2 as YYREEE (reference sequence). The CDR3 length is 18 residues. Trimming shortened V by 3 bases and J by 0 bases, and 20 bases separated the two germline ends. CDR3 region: CASSWGLSGAPSTDTQYF. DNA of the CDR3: TGTGCCAGCAGCTGGGGGTTAAGCGGCGCTCCTAGCACAGATACGCAGTATTTT.

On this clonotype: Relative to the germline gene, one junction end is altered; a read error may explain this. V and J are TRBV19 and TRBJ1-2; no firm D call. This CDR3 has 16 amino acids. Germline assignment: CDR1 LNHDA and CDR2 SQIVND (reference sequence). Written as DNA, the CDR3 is TGTGTCAGTAGGCCCCCGGGAGAACCATCTAACTATGGCTACACCTTC. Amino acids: CVSRPPGEPSNYGYTF.

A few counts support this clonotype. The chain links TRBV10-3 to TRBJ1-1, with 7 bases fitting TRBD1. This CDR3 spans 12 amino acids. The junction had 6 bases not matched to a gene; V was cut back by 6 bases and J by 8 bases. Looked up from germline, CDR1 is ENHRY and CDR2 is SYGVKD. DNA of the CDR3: TGTGCCATCAGCCCCACAGGGGAGGAAGCTTTCTTT. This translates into CAISPTGEEAFF.

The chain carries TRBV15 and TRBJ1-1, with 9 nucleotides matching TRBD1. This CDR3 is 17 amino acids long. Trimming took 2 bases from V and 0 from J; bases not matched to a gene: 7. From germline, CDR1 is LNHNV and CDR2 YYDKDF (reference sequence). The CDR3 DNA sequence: TGTGCCACCAGCAGATTGGGACAGGGCGGATTGAACACTGAAGCTTTCTTT. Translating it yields CATSRLGQGGLNTEAFF.

CDR3 sequence (DNA): TGTGCCAGCAGTTTATGGAGGGGGACTAGCGGGATGAGTGAGCAGTTCTTC. Its translation is CASSLWRGTSGMSEQFF. V and J are TRBV28 and TRBJ2-1, with TRBD2 matching 13 bases. The CDR3 length is 17 residues. Germline CDR1 reads MDHEN; CDR2 reads SYDVKM. Trimming at V came to 0 bases and at J to 9 bases, leaving 8 bases not matched to a gene.

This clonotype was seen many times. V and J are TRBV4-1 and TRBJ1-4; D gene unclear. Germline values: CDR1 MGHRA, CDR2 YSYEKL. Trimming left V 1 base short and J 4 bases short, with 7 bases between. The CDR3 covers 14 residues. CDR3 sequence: CASSQGRNNEKLFF. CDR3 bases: TGCGCCAGCAGCCAAGGACGGAATAATGAAAAACTGTTTTTT.

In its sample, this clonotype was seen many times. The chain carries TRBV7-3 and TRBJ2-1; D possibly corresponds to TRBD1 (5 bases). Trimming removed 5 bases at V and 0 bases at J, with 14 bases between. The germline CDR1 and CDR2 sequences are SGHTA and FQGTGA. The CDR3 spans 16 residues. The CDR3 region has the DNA TGTGCCAGCAGCCCACAGGCCTTGAGCTCCTACAATGAGCAGTTCTTC. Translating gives CASSPQALSSYNEQFF.